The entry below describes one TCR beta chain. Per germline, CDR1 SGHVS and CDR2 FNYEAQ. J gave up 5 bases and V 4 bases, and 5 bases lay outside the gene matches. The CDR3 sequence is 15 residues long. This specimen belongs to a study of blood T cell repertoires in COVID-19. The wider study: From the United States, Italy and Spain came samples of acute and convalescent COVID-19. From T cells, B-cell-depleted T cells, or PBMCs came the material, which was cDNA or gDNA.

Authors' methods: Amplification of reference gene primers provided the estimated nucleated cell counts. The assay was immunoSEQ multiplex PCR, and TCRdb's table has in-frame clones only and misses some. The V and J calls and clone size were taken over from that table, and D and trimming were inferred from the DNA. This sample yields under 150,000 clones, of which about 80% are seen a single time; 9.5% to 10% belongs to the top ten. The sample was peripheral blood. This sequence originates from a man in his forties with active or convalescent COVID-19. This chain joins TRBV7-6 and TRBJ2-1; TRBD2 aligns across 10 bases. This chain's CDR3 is CASSWGLAQNNEQFF. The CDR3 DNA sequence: TGTGCCAGCAGCTGGGGACTAGCGCAAAACAATGAGCAGTTCTTC.